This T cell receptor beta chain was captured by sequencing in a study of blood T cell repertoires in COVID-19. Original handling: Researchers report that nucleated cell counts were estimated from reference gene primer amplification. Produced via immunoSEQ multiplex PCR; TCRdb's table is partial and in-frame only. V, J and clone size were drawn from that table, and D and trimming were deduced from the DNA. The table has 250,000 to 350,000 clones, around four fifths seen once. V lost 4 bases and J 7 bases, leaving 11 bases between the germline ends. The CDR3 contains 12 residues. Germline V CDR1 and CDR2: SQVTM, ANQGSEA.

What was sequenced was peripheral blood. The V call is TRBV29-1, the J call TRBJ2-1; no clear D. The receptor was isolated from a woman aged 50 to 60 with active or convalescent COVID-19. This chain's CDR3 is CSVAELVNEQFF. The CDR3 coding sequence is TGCAGCGTTGCTGAACTGGTTAATGAGCAGTTCTTC.